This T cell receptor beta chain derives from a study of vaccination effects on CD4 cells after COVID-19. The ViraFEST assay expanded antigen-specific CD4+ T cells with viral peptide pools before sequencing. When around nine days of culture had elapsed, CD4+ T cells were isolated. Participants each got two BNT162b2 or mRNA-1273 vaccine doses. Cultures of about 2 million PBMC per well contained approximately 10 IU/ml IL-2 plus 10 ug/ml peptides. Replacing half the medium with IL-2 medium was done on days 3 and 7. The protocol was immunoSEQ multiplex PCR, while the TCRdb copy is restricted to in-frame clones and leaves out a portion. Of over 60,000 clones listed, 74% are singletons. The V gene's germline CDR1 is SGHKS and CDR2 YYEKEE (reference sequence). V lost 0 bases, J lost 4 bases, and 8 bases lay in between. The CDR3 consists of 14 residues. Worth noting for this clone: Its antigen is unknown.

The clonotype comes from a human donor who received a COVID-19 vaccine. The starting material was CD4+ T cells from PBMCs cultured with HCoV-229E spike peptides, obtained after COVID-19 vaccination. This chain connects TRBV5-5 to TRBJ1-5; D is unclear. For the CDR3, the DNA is TGTGCCAGCAGCTTGGGGGAGGGTAATCAGCCCCAGCATTTT. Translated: CASSLGEGNQPQHF.